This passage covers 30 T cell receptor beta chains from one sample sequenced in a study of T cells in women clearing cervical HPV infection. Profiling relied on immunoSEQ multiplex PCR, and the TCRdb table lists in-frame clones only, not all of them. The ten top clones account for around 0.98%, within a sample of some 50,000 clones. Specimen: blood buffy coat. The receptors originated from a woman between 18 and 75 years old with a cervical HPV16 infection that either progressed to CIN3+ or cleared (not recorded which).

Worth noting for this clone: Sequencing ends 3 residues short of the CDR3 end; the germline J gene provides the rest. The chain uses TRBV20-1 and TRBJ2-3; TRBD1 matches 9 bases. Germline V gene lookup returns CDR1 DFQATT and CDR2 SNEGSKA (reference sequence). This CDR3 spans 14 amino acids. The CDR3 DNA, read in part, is TGCAGTGCTAGAGTGACGGGACAGGGTCAGCCG. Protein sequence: CSARVTGQGQP. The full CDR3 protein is CSARVTGQGQPQYF.

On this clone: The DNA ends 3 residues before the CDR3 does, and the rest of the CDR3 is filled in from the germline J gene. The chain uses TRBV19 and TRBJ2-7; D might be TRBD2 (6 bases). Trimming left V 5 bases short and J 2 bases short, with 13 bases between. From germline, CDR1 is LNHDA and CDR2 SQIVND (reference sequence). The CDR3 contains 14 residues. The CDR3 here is CASSPDGEAYEQYF. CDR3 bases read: TGTGCCAGTAGTCCAGACGGGGAGGCCTACGAG.

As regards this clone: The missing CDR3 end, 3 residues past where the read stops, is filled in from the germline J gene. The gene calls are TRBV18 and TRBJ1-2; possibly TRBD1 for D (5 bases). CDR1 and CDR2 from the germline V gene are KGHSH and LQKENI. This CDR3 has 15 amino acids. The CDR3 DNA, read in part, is TGTGCCAGCTCACGGACGAGCGGGGGGAACTCCGAC. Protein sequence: CASSRTSGGNSD. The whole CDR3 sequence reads CASSRTSGGNSDYTF.

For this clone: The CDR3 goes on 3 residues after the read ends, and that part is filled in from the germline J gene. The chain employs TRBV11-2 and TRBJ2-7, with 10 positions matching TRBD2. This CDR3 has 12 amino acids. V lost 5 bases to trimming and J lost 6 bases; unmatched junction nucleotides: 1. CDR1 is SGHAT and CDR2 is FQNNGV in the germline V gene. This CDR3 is CASSERGGEQYF. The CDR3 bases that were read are TGTGCCAGCAGCGAGCGGGGGGGCGAG.

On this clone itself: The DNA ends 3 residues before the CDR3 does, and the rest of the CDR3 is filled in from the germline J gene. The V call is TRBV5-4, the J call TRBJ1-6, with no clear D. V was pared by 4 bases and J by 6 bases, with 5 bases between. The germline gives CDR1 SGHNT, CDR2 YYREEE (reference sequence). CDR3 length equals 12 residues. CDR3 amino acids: CASSLPNSPLHF. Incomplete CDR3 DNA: TGTGCCAGCAGCCTTCCTAATTCACCC.

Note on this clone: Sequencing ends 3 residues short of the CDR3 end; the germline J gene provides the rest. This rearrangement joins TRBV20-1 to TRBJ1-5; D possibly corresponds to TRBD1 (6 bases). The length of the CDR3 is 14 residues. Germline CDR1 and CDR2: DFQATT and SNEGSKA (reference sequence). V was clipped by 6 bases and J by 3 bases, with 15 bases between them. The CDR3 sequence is CSAPRGGFNQPQHF. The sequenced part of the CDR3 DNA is TGCAGTGCCCCCCGGGGGGGCTTCAATCAGCCC.

The DNA read from the CDR3 is TGTGCCAGCAGCTTAGCCGGGGGGGCATCTGGGGCCAACGTC. Amino acids: CASSLAGGASGANV. The CDR3 in its entirety is CASSLAGGASGANVLTF. J is TRBJ2-6 and V is TRBV7-2; 8 bases line up with TRBD2. The read ends 3 residues early relative to the CDR3; the germline J gene fills the gap. The V gene's germline CDR1 is SGHTA and CDR2 FQGNSA. Trimming removed 0 bases from V and 1 base from J; junction bases left unmatched: 2. This CDR3 contains 17 residues.

CDR3: CASSPGQVTEAFF. Partial CDR3 DNA: TGTGCCAGCAGCCCGGGACAGGTCACTGAA. V usage is TRBV7-9 and J usage is TRBJ1-1; 8 nucleotides line up with TRBD1. The read gets to within 3 residues of the CDR3 end, and the germline J gene fills in the rest. CDR3 size: 13 residues. Trimming removed 5 bases from V and 4 bases from J; junction bases left unmatched: 3. Germline CDR1 is SEHNR and CDR2 is FQNEAQ (reference sequence).

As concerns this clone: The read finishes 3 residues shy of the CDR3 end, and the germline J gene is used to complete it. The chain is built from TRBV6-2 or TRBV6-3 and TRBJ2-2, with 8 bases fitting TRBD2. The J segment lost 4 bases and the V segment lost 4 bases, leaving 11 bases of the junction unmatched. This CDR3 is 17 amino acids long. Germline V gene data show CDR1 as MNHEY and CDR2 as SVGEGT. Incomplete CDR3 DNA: TGTGCCAGCAGTTTTCCCCGGGGGGGGCGCAGCACCGGGGAG. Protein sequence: CASSFPRGGRSTGE. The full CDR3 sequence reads CASSFPRGGRSTGELFF.

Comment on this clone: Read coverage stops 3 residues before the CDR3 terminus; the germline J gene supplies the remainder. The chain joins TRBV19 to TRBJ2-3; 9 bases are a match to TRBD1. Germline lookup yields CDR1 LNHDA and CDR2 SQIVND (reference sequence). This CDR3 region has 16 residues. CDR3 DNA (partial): TGTGCCAGTAGTTCTGCGTGGGGACAGGGTAGACAGCCG. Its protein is CASSSAWGQGRQP. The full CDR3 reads CASSSAWGQGRQPQYF.

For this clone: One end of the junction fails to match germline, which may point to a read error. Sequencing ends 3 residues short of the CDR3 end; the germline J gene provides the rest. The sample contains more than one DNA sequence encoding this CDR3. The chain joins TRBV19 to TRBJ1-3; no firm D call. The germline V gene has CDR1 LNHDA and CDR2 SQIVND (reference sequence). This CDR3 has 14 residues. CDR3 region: CARPVGHVGNTIYF. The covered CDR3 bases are TGTGCCAGACCGGTAGGGCACGTCGGAAACACA.

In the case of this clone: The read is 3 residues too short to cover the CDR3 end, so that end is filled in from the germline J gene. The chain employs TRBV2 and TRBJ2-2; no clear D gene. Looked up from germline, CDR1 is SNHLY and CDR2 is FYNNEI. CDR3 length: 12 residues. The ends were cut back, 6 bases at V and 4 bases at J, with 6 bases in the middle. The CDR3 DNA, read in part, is TGTGCCAGCAGCGGGTTCACCGGGGAG. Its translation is CASSGFTGE. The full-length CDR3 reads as CASSGFTGELFF.

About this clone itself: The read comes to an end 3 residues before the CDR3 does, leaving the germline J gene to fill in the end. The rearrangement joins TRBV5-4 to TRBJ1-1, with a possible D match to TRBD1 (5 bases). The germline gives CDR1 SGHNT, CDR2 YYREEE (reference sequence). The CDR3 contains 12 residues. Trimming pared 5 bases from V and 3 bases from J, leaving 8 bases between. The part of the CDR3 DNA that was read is TGTGCCAGCAGACGGGGGGACACTGAA. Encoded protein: CASRRGDTE. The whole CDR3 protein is CASRRGDTEAFF.

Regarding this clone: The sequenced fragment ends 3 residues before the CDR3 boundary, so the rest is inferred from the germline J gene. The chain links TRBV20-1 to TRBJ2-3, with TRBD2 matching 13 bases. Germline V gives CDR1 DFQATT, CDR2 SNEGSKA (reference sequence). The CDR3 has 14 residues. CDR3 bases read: TGCAGTGCTAGAGGGGGACTAGCGGGGCGGTCG. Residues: CSARGGLAGRS. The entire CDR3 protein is CSARGGLAGRSQYF.

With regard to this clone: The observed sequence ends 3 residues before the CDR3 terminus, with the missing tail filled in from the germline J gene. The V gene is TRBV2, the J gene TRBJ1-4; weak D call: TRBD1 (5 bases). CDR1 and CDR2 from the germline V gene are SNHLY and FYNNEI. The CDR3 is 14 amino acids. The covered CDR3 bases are TGTGCCAGCAGTGACAGGGCACCCAATTCACCA. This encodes CASSDRAPNSP. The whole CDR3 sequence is CASSDRAPNSPLFF.

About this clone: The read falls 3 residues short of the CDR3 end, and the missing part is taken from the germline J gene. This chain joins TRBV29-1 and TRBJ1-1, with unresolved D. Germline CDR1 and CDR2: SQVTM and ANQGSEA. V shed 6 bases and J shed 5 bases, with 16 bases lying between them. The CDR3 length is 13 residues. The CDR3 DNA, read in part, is TGCAGCGTCCGCCCCGGCACTAATACTGAA. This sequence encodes CSVRPGTNTE. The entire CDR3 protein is CSVRPGTNTEAFF.

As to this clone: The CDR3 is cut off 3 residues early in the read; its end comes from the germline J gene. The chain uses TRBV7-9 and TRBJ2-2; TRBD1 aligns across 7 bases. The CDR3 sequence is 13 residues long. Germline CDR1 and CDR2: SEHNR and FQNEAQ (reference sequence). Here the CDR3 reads CASGDRVNEKLFF. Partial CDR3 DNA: TGTGCCAGCGGAGACAGGGTGAATGAAAAG.

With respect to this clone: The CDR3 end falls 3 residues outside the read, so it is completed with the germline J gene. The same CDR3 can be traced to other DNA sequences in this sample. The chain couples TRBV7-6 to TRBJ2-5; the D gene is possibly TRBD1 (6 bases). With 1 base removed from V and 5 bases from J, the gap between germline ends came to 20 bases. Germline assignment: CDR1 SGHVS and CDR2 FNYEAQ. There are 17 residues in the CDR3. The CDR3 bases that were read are TGTGCCAGCAGCTTAGTTCCCGGCAACAGGGTGAGGGAGACC. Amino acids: CASSLVPGNRVRET. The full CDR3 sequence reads CASSLVPGNRVRETQYF.

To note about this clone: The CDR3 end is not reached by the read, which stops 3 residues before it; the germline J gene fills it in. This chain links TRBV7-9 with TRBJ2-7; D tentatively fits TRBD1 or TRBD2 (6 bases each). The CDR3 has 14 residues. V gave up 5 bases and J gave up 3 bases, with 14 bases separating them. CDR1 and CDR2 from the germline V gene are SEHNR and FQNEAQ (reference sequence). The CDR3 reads CASSPRDKIYEQYF. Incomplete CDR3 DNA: TGTGCCAGCAGCCCGCGGGACAAAATCTACGAG.

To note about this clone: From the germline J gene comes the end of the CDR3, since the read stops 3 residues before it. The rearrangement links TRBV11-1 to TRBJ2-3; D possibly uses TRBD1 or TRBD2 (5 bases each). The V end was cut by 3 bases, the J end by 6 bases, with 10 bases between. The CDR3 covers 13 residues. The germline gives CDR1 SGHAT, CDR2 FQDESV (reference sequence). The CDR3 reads CASSFDEGDTQYF. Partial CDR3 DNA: TGTGCCAGCAGCTTTGACGAGGGGGATACG.

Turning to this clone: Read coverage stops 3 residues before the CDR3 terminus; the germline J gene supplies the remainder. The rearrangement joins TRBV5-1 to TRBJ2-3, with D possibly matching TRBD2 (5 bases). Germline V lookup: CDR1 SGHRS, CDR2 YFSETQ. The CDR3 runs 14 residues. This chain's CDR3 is CASSLGTVGETQYF. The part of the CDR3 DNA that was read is TGCGCCAGCAGCTTGGGCACCGTCGGGGAGACG.

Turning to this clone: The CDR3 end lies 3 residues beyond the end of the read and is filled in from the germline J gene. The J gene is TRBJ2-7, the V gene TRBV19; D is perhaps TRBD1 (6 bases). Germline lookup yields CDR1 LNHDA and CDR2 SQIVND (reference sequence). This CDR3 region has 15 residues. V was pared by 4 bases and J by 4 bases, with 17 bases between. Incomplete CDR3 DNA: TGTGCCAGTAGTACCCGGGACACCCGGGGTTACGAG. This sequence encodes CASSTRDTRGYE. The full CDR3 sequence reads CASSTRDTRGYEQYF.

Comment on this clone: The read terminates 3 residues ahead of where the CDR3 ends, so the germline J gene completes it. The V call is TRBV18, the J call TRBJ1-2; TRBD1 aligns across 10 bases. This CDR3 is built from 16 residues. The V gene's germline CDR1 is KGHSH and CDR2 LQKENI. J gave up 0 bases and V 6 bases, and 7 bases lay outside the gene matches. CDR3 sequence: CASSPSGTGANYGYTF. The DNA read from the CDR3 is TGTGCCAGCTCCCCGTCCGGGACAGGGGCTAACTATGGC.

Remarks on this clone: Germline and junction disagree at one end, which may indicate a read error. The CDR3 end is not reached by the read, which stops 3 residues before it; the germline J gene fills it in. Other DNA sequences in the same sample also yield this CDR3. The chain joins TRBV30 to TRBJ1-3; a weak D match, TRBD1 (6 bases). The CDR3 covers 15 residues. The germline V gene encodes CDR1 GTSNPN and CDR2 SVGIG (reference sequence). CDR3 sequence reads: CAWSTHTGTGNTIYF. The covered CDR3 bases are TGTGCCTGGAGTACCCATACAGGGACCGGAAACACG.

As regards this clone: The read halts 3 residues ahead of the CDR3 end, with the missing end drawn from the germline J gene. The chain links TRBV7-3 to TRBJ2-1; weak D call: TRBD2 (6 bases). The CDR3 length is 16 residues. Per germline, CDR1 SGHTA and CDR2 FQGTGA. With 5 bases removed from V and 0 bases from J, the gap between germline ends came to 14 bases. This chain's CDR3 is CASSRGTGSSYNEQFF. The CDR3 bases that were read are TGTGCCAGCAGCCGCGGGACTGGGAGCTCCTACAATGAG.

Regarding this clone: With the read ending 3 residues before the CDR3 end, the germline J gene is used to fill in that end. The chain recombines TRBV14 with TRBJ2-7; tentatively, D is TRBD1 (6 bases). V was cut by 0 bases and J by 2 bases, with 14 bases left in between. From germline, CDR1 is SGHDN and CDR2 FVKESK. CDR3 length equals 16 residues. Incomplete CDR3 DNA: TGTGCCAGCAGCCAAGAAAGGGGAGCAGGGGCCTACGAG. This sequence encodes CASSQERGAGAYE. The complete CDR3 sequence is CASSQERGAGAYEQYF.

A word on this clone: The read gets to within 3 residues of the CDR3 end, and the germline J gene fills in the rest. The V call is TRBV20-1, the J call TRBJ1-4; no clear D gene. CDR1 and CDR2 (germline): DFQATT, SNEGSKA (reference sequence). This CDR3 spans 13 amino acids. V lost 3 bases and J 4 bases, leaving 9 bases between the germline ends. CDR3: CSARKQNNEKLFF. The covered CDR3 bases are TGCAGTGCTAGGAAACAGAATAATGAAAAA.

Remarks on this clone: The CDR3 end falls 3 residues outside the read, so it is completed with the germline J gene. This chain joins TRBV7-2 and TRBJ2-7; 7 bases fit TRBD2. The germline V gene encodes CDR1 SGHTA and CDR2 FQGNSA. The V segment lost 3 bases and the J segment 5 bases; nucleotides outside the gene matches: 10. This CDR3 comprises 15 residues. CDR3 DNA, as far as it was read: TGTGCCAGCAGCTTCGGCTGGCGGGGGAAAGACGAG. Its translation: CASSFGWRGKDE. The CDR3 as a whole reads CASSFGWRGKDEQYF.

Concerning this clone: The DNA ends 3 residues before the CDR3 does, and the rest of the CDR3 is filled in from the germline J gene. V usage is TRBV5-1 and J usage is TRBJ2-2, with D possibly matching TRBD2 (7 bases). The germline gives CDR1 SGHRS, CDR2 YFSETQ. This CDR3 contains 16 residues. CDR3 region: CASSLEGVAGANVLFF. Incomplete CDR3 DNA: TGCGCCAGCAGCTTGGAGGGGGTGGCGGGGGCCAACGTG.

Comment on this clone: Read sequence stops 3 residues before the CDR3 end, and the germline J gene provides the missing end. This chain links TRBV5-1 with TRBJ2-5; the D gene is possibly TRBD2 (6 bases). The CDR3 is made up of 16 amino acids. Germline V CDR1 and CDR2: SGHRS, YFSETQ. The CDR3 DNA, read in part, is TGCGCCAGCAGCTCGGGAGCCTTTAGCGAGGGAGATACC. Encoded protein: CASSSGAFSEGDT. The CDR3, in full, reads CASSSGAFSEGDTQYF.